One T cell receptor beta chain is described in this entry. Its antigen is not known. It was with 60 Vbeta and 13 Jbeta primers that the PCR ran. Assay: immunoSEQ multiplex PCR; the TCRdb copy retains only in-frame clones and omits some. The sample contains under 200,000 clones, roughly 80% of which appear only once. These data belong to a study of cytomegalovirus exposure and HLA in healthy donors. Background on the study: Some 180 million T cells yielded 117 million unique TCR beta sequences in earlier analysis.

Germline lookup yields CDR1 SQVTM and CDR2 ANQGSEA. The CDR3 sequence is 15 residues long. V shed 7 bases, J shed 9 bases, and the junction held 13 bases outside the gene matches. Overall study results and limits: With DRB1 most and HLA-C fewest, TCR association rates differed between HLA loci in a later analysis. Some TCR beta chains (roughly 150 of them) were listed as cytomegalovirus-associated. Most TCR sequences were seen very rarely across donors, but some public TCRs occurred in many.

The J gene is TRBJ2-1, the V gene TRBV29-1; TRBD2 agrees at 12 bases. The receptor's source is a middle-aged woman in good health and CMV-seropositive. Material: PBMCs. CDR3 DNA sequence: TGCAGCGGGTTACATCTAGCGGGAGGGTGGGGTGAGCAGTTCTTC. This translates into CSGLHLAGGWGEQFF.